This paragraph reports one T cell receptor (beta chain). The data are from a study of control samples from healthy donors and cancer patients. TCRdb's table, derived via immunoSEQ multiplex PCR, lists solely in-frame clones and lacks some. The sample carries 55,000 to 70,000 clones, more than 85% recorded once. CDR1 is MNHEY and CDR2 is SVGAGI in the germline V gene. V was clipped by 6 bases and J by 10 bases, with 15 bases between them. The CDR3 runs to 13 residues. This chain links TRBV6-5 with TRBJ1-4, with D possibly TRBD1 on 6 matching bases. The source is a man in his thirties or forties with colorectal cancer. What was sequenced was PBMCs. CDR3 sequence (DNA): TGTGCCAGCAGCTTCCTAGGGGGGAGAAAACTGTTTTTT. Translated, it gives CASSFLGGRKLFF.